These 21 T cell receptor beta chains were sequenced from one sample in a study of blood T cell repertoires in COVID-19. Assay used: immunoSEQ multiplex PCR; TCRdb lists only in-frame clones, some missing. Found here are about 320,000 clones, over 85% of them singletons; the top ten hold around 2.5%. The material sequenced was PBMCs or T cells enriched from blood (not recorded which). The receptor set was obtained from a man aged 55 to 70 who had recovered from COVID-19.

The chain employs TRBV19 and TRBJ2-1; D possibly corresponds to TRBD1 (6 bases). From germline, CDR1 is LNHDA and CDR2 SQIVND (reference sequence). CDR3 length: 16 amino acids. The germline V and J ends were trimmed by 6 bases and 0 bases, with 15 bases remaining between them. CDR3 sequence: CASRGSIGGSYNEQFF. CDR3 DNA sequence: TGTGCCAGTAGGGGGAGTATAGGGGGCTCCTACAATGAGCAGTTCTTC.

This chain uses TRBV14 with TRBJ2-7; tentatively, D is TRBD1 (6 bases). In germline, CDR1 is SGHDN, CDR2 FVKESK. This CDR3 has 16 residues. The V and J ends lost 5 bases and 5 bases respectively, with 22 bases between them. CDR3 sequence (DNA): TGTGCCAGCAGCTCGCGTACCGGGACACAACTCCACGAGCAGTACTTC. This codes for CASSSRTGTQLHEQYF.

The rearrangement joins TRBV6-2 or TRBV6-3 to TRBJ2-7; D remains ambiguous. CDR1 is MNHEY and CDR2 is SVGEGT in the germline V gene. Trimming removed 1 base from V and 7 bases from J, with 17 bases in between. The CDR3 is made up of 15 amino acids. The CDR3 nucleotides read TGTGCCAGCAGTTACTTGATCAGGATCTCGGATGAGCAGTACTTC. Its translation: CASSYLIRISDEQYF.

V is TRBV6-2 or TRBV6-3 and J is TRBJ2-2, with D possibly being TRBD1 (6 bases). The CDR3 loop spans 16 amino acids. CDR1 MNHEY and CDR2 SVGEGT come from the germline V gene. V was cut by 6 bases and J by 2 bases, with 16 bases left in between. CDR3 sequence reads: CASSYDRRSNTGELFF. The CDR3 nucleotides read TGTGCCAGCAGCTATGACAGGAGGTCTAACACCGGGGAGCTGTTTTTT.

The gene calls are TRBV10-2 and TRBJ2-1; 10 bases fit TRBD1. The length of the CDR3 is 15 residues. The V gene end was trimmed by 6 bases and the J gene end by 7 bases; junction bases not matched to a gene: 9. Per the germline V gene, CDR1 is WSHSY and CDR2 is SAAADI. In DNA form, the CDR3 reads TGCGCCAGCAGACCCCGAGGACAGGGGGTTAATGAGCAGTTCTTC. It encodes CASRPRGQGVNEQFF.

This sequence joins TRBV27 and TRBJ1-2; 8 bases fit TRBD1. V was clipped by 6 bases and J by 0 bases; unmatched bases: 0. CDR3 length: 13 residues. CDR1 and CDR2 from the germline V gene are MNHEY and SMNVEV (reference sequence). The CDR3 DNA reads as TGTGCCAGCAGACAGGGGGCTAACTATGGCTACACCTTC. Translating it yields CASRQGANYGYTF.

This chain uses TRBV29-1 with TRBJ2-7; D perhaps matches TRBD2 (6 bases). V lost 4 bases and J 6 bases, leaving 13 bases between the germline ends. CDR1 and CDR2 from the germline V gene are SQVTM and ANQGSEA. The CDR3 extends over 12 amino acids. The CDR3: CSVAPLGGEQYF. CDR3 nucleotide sequence: TGCAGCGTTGCCCCATTGGGGGGCGAGCAGTACTTC.

This rearrangement joins TRBV4-3 to TRBJ1-4; unclear D gene. V lost 0 bases, J lost 7 bases, and 9 bases lay in between. The CDR3 loop spans 14 amino acids. The germline CDR1 and CDR2 sequences are LGHNA and YSLEER. As DNA, the CDR3 is TGCGCCAGCAGCCAAGATAGTCAGGCTGAAAAACTGTTTTTT. As protein: CASSQDSQAEKLFF.

The chain employs TRBV9 and TRBJ1-2, with 10 bases fitting TRBD1. The CDR3 has 16 residues. The germline V gene has CDR1 SGDLS and CDR2 YYNGEE. The V and J ends lost 3 bases and 3 bases, in that order; junction bases with no gene match: 8. In nucleotides, the CDR3 is TGTGCCAGCAGCGCGCAAGGGGACAGGGGATACTATGGCTACACCTTC. Protein sequence: CASSAQGDRGYYGYTF.

This clone was seen a single time. The genes are TRBV18 and TRBJ2-7; a possible D gene is TRBD2 (5 bases). Trimming removed 2 bases at V and 5 bases at J, with 10 bases between. CDR1 and CDR2 (germline): KGHSH, LQKENI. The CDR3 extends over 13 amino acids. CDR3 coding DNA: TGTGCCAGCTCACCATCGGTCGGGGACGAGCAGTACTTC. Its translation is CASSPSVGDEQYF.

The chain couples TRBV3-1 (or the pseudogene TRBV3-2) to TRBJ2-1, with TRBD2 matching 12 bases. The V and J ends lost 5 bases and 4 bases, in that order; junction bases with no gene match: 3. CDR1 LGHDT and CDR2 YNNKEL come from the germline V gene (reference sequence). The CDR3 has 15 amino acids. CDR3 coding DNA: TGTGCCAGCAGCTGGACTAGCGGGGAGTACAATGAGCAGTTCTTC. Its protein is CASSWTSGEYNEQFF.

The rearrangement uses TRBV5-1 and TRBJ1-1; possible D gene TRBD1, 6 bases. Per the germline V gene, CDR1 is SGHRS and CDR2 is YFSETQ. V lost 1 base, J lost 5 bases, and 12 bases lay in between. The CDR3 totals 14 residues. CDR3 sequence: CASSLTGYQTEAFF. The CDR3 nucleotides are TGCGCCAGCAGCTTGACAGGGTATCAAACTGAAGCTTTCTTT.

The chain links TRBV2 to TRBJ2-3, with 7 bases matching TRBD1. The CDR3 totals 20 residues. Looked up from germline, CDR1 is SNHLY and CDR2 is FYNNEI. V shed 2 bases, J shed 5 bases, and the junction held 22 bases outside the gene matches. This CDR3 reads CASSEQGYKTGRNMGDTQYF. The CDR3 DNA reads as TGTGCCAGCAGTGAACAGGGATATAAGACAGGGCGAAACATGGGAGATACGCAGTATTTT.

This clone was observed many times. This chain connects TRBV11-1 to TRBJ1-1; 9 bases line up with TRBD1. CDR3 length: 13 amino acids. J lost 14 bases, V lost 3 bases, and 10 bases had no gene match. Germline assignment: CDR1 SGHAT and CDR2 FQDESV (reference sequence). The DNA of the CDR3 is TGTGCCAGCAGCTTTCCTGGGACAGGGCTGGGGTTCTTT. Its protein is CASSFPGTGLGFF.

The V call is TRBV12-5, the J call TRBJ1-2; the D is unclear. Germline V gene data show CDR1 as LGHNT and CDR2 as FRNRAP. The CDR3 has 15 amino acids. V was shortened by 5 bases and J by 1 base, with 14 bases between the two germline ends. CDR3 bases: TGTGCTAGTGGTGAGGGTGGCAACAATAACTATGGCTACACCTTC. This sequence encodes CASGEGGNNNYGYTF.

The DNA for the CDR3 is TGTGCCAGTAGTTTTGGGACAGCGGACGAGCAGTACTTC. The encoded protein is CASSFGTADEQYF. This sequence joins TRBV19 and TRBJ2-7, with TRBD1 matching over 7 bases. The CDR3 is made up of 13 amino acids. Germline V gene lookup returns CDR1 LNHDA and CDR2 SQIVND (reference sequence). Trimming at V came to 5 bases and at J to 5 bases, leaving 6 bases not matched to a gene.

This chain connects TRBV29-1 to TRBJ1-1; 7 nucleotides agree with TRBD1. The CDR3 has 13 residues. In germline, CDR1 is SQVTM, CDR2 ANQGSEA. V gave up 7 bases and J gave up 5 bases; unmatched junction bases: 10. The CDR3 reads CSGPDRERTEAFF. In nucleotides, the CDR3 is TGCAGCGGACCCGACAGGGAACGGACTGAAGCTTTCTTT.

J is TRBJ1-3 and V is TRBV25-1; TRBD1 agrees at 7 bases. V lost 2 bases and J lost 10; bases outside the gene matches: 5. The CDR3 has 13 residues. CDR1 is MGHDK and CDR2 is SYGVNS in the germline V gene. As DNA, the CDR3 is TGTGCCAGCAGTGAAGCTGGGACAGAAACCATATATTTT. Its protein is CASSEAGTETIYF. Using reference TRBV25-1 and TRBJ1-3 for the parts outside the CDR3, the full variable domain is EADIYQTPRYLVIGTGKKITLECSQTMGHDKMYWYQQDPGMELHLIHYSYGVNSTEKGDLSSESTVSRIRTEHFPLTLESARPSHTSQYLCASSEAGTETIYFGEGSWLTVV.

The chain joins TRBV28 to TRBJ1-1, with 10 bases matching TRBD1. V gave up 7 bases and J gave up 1 base; unmatched junction bases: 6. This CDR3 is 15 amino acids long. From germline, CDR1 is MDHEN and CDR2 SYDVKM. CDR3 in amino acids: CASIRQGAPNTEAFF. CDR3 DNA: TGTGCCAGCATTCGACAGGGGGCACCGAACACTGAAGCTTTCTTT.

V usage is TRBV10-2 and J usage is TRBJ2-1; 7 nucleotides match TRBD2. Trimming at V came to 0 bases and at J to 12 bases, leaving 2 bases not matched to a gene. The CDR3 has 12 residues. From germline, CDR1 is WSHSY and CDR2 SAAADI. CDR3 bases: TGCGCCAGCAGTGAGTCCTGGGGGGGGCAGTTCTTC. This encodes CASSESWGGQFF.

V is TRBV11-3 and J is TRBJ1-1; TRBD1 matches at 7 bases. The V gene end was trimmed by 6 bases and the J gene end by 0 bases; junction bases not matched to a gene: 4. The CDR3 consists of 14 residues. The germline CDR1 and CDR2 sequences are SGHNT and YENEEA. CDR3 loop: CASSPGGMNTEAFF. CDR3 in DNA: TGTGCCAGCAGTCCAGGGGGGATGAACACTGAAGCTTTCTTT.